These 7 T cell receptor beta chains were sequenced from one sample in a study of blood T cell repertoires in COVID-19. The method was immunoSEQ multiplex PCR; TCRdb's version includes in-frame clones alone and lacks a portion of them. The table lists roughly 190,000 clones, 75% to 85% of them singletons. The sample comprised peripheral blood. Receptor source: a middle-aged woman with COVID-19, enrolled during active disease.

CDR3 in DNA: TGTGCCAGCAGCGAGACTAGCGGGAGTTCCCAAGAGACCCAGTACTTC. Its protein product is CASSETSGSSQETQYF. The rearrangement links TRBV28 to TRBJ2-5; 12 positions agree with TRBD2. Per germline, CDR1 MDHEN and CDR2 SYDVKM. The CDR3 totals 16 residues. The junction had 6 bases not matched to a gene; V was cut back by 6 bases and J by 1 base.

With regard to this clone: Other DNA sequences of this sample code for an identical CDR3. The chain couples TRBV28 to TRBJ1-5, with D unresolved. The germline V gene encodes CDR1 MDHEN and CDR2 SYDVKM. The ends were cut back, 6 bases at V and 3 bases at J, with 3 bases in the middle. This CDR3 is built from 11 residues. The CDR3 DNA is TGTGCCAGCAGCCACAATCAGCCCCAGCATTTT. Amino acid sequence: CASSHNQPQHF.

This clone was detected a few times. This specimen includes other DNA sequences encoding the same CDR3. J is TRBJ1-2 and V is TRBV6-5, with 7 bases aligning to TRBD1. Germline values: CDR1 MNHEY, CDR2 SVGAGI. CDR3 length equals 12 residues. V shed 6 bases, J shed 7 bases, and the junction held 5 bases outside the gene matches. The CDR3 region is CASSGQDGGYTF. The CDR3 coding sequence is TGTGCCAGCAGCGGACAGGATGGTGGCTACACCTTC.

V usage is TRBV4-1 and J usage is TRBJ1-5; D is possibly TRBD1 (5 bases). V was shortened by 1 base and J by 5 bases, with 12 bases between the two germline ends. Germline assignment: CDR1 MGHRA and CDR2 YSYEKL. CDR3 length: 15 residues. CDR3 sequence reads: CASSQVSGLDQPQHF. The CDR3 DNA is TGCGCCAGCAGCCAAGTATCGGGACTGGATCAGCCCCAGCATTTT.

The chain uses TRBV14 and TRBJ1-2; D is unresolved. V was clipped by 3 bases and J by 7 bases, with 12 bases between them. The CDR3 spans 13 residues. Germline V CDR1 and CDR2: SGHDN, FVKESK. CDR3 nucleotide sequence: TGTGCCAGCAGCCAGTATCAATCGGGTGGCTACACCTTC. Amino acids: CASSQYQSGGYTF. Looking up the rest from reference TRBV14 and TRBJ1-2 gives the full variable domain: EAGVTQFPSHSVIEKGQTVTLRCDPISGHDNLYWYRRVMGKEIKFLLHFVKESKQDESGMPNNRFLAERTGGTYSTLKVQPAELEDSGVYFCASSQYQSGGYTFGSGTRLTVV.

The chain couples TRBV15 to TRBJ2-2, with D perhaps matching TRBD2 (5 bases). V lost 0 bases and J 6 bases, leaving 14 bases between the germline ends. The CDR3 is 16 amino acids. CDR1 and CDR2 (germline): LNHNV, YYDKDF (reference sequence). CDR3 sequence reads: CATSRDERAGAGELFF. The CDR3, as DNA: TGTGCCACCAGCAGAGATGAGAGGGCCGGGGCCGGGGAGCTGTTTTTT.

The V call is TRBV30, the J call TRBJ1-5, with a possible D match to TRBD1 (6 bases). Trimming left V 0 bases short and J 11 bases short, with 8 bases between. The CDR3 totals 11 residues. In germline, CDR1 is GTSNPN, CDR2 SVGIG (reference sequence). The CDR3 is CAWSVGGSQHF. CDR3 nucleotides: TGTGCCTGGAGTGTAGGGGGATCCCAGCATTTT.